This T cell receptor beta chain originates from a study of long-term antiretroviral therapy in people with HIV. Study results and caveats: Transplant-donor-level diversity was not reached after ART, though diversity increased.

At the survey level, the v3.0 immunoSEQ assay was run. TCRdb's table, derived via immunoSEQ multiplex PCR, lists solely in-frame clones and lacks some. The sample contains fewer than 35,000 clones, roughly four fifths of which appear only once. The CDR3 sequence is 15 residues long. Looked up from germline, CDR1 is MNHEY and CDR2 is SMNVEV (reference sequence). V dropped 5 bases and J dropped 5; count of bases not matched to a gene: 7. Inclusion required at least two post-ART and at least one pre-ART PBMC samples. Every specimen held between about 0.9-10 million cryopreserved PBMC. These were thawed and washed before DNA extraction. Comment on this clone: Its antigen is still unknown.

The sequences come from unsorted PBMCs, collected 2.9 years after starting antiretroviral therapy. The receptor comes from a man aged 50 or older with HIV. This chain connects TRBV27 to TRBJ2-5; 11 bases fit TRBD1. Here the CDR3 reads CASSPGQGAWETQYF. The CDR3 bases are TGTGCCAGCAGTCCCGGACAGGGGGCATGGGAGACCCAGTACTTC.